This T cell receptor (beta chain) stems from a study of cytomegalovirus exposure and HLA in healthy donors. The V gene's germline CDR1 is MNHEY and CDR2 SMNVEV (reference sequence). The CDR3 is made up of 15 amino acids. Trimming took 0 bases from V and 3 from J; bases not matched to a gene: 5. The PCR used 60 Vbeta and 13 Jbeta primers. The assay was immunoSEQ multiplex PCR, and TCRdb's table has in-frame clones only and misses some. The top ten hold under 7.5% of the sample, which has roughly 150,000 clones, approximately 86% seen once. V gene TRBV27 combines with J gene TRBJ2-7, with 7 positions matching TRBD2. This sequence was found in a woman in her fifties or sixties in good health and CMV-seropositive. Sequenced input: PBMCs. This CDR3 is CASSLSFSGGYEQYF. The CDR3 bases are TGTGCCAGCAGTTTATCCTTCTCGGGGGGCTACGAGCAGTACTTC.